The rows below give T cell receptor beta chains drawn from one sample of a study of CD8 T cells in ankylosing spondylitis. TCRdb reprocessed the 5' RACE reads via MiXCR and lists one record per CDR3 protein. The sample has around 890,000 distinct CDR3 sequences, 10% to 15% seen once. The specimen was blood, either unsorted or a sorted T cell fraction (not recorded which). The source is a male donor with ankylosing spondylitis. CDR3s include the opening cysteine and the closing phenylalanine or tryptophan. The D gene is left open where the match is weak. Clone size appears in some rows only: once, few, many, or a class for an expanded clone.

CDR3 DNA	CDR3 protein	clone size	J gene	V gene	D gene
TGTGCCAGCAGCTTTTGGGGAGACTACGAGCAGTACTTC	CASSFWGDYEQYF	NA	TRBJ2-7	TRBV7-9	NA
TGTGCCAGTAGTATCTTTTTGTGGACAGGGGCTAATCAGCCCCAGCATTTT	CASSIFLWTGANQPQHF	NA	TRBJ1-5	TRBV19	TRBD1
TGCAGTGCTAGACCCCCAGAGGGGAGGAACAATGAGCAGTTCTTC	CSARPPEGRNNEQFF	NA	TRBJ2-1	TRBV20-1	NA
TGCAGTGCTAGACCTATCGGCAGGGGAAGAACTGAAGCTTTCTTT	CSARPIGRGRTEAFF	NA	TRBJ1-1	TRBV20-1	NA
TGCGCCAGCAGCCAAGACGGACAGGGGACGGGAAAACTGTTTTTT	CASSQDGQGTGKLFF	few	TRBJ1-4	TRBV4-3	TRBD1
TGTGCCAGCAGCCGAGGACTAGCGGGGGGGATGGAGACCCAGTACTTC	CASSRGLAGGMETQYF	NA	TRBJ2-5	TRBV7-2	TRBD2
TGTGCCAGCAGCTTAACCCGAAACACCATATATTTT	CASSLTRNTIYF	many	TRBJ1-3	TRBV7-2	NA
TGTGCCAGTAGTATTGGGCTGGGTTCGGACTATGGCTACACCTTC	CASSIGLGSDYGYTF	NA	TRBJ1-2	TRBV19	NA
TGCAGTGCTAGAGGGTTTAGTTCAGGGTCAGGTGGCTACACCTTC	CSARGFSSGSGGYTF	many	TRBJ1-2	TRBV20-1	NA
TGCGCCAGCAGCTTGGCCGTTGCAGGCAACACAGATACGCAGTATTTT	CASSLAVAGNTDTQYF	NA	TRBJ2-3	TRBV5-1	NA
TGCGCCAGCAGCCAAGAGCTGGGGGTATCGGCCCTCCACTTT	CASSQELGVSALHF	few	TRBJ1-6	TRBV4-3	NA
TGCAGTGCTAGAGATCTACACCAATCCTACAATGAGCAGTTCTTC	CSARDLHQSYNEQFF	NA	TRBJ2-1	TRBV20-1	NA
TGCGCCAGCAGCCCTTCAAGGGCCTATAATTCACCCCTCCACTTT	CASSPSRAYNSPLHF	NA	TRBJ1-6	TRBV4-3	NA
TGCAGTGCTACCGACAGGGGTTCCACCGGGGAGCTGTTTTTT	CSATDRGSTGELFF	few	TRBJ2-2	TRBV20-1	TRBD1
TGCAGTGCTCTCAGAGGGGCGCTGATAGCAGCAGATACGCAGTATTTT	CSALRGALIAADTQYF	NA	TRBJ2-3	TRBV20-1	NA
TGCAGCGTTGATGACGGGGGGTTGAACACTGAAGCTTTCTTT	CSVDDGGLNTEAFF	few	TRBJ1-1	TRBV29-1	NA
TGCAGCGCACCATCTAGCGGGGGGGCCCAAGAGACCCAGTACTTC	CSAPSSGGAQETQYF	many	TRBJ2-5	TRBV29-1	TRBD2
TGTGCCAGCAGGGGTTCGACAGGGTGGGAAGAGACCCAGTACTTC	CASRGSTGWEETQYF	NA	TRBJ2-5	TRBV2	TRBD1
TGTGCCAGCAGTTTCCGGTCCGGGATGGGCCCAATACCTCCCTACGAGCAGTACTTC	CASSFRSGMGPIPPYEQYF	NA	TRBJ2-7	TRBV5-4	NA
TGCAGCGCTAATCCTAGCGGGAGCTACAATGAGCAGTTCTTC	CSANPSGSYNEQFF	NA	TRBJ2-1	TRBV29-1	TRBD2
TGCAGTGCTAGAGAAATCCAAGAGACCCAGTACTTC	CSAREIQETQYF	NA	TRBJ2-5	TRBV20-1	NA
TGTGCCATCAGTGAGGGGTCCTACGAGCAGTACTTC	CAISEGSYEQYF	few	TRBJ2-7	TRBV10-3	NA
TGCAGTGCTAGAGCTCCCGACAGGGACGGAGCTTTCTTT	CSARAPDRDGAFF	few	TRBJ1-1	TRBV20-1	TRBD1
TGTGCCAGCACCAGACACGGGACCGGGGAGCTGTTTTTT	CASTRHGTGELFF	NA	TRBJ2-2	TRBV6-1	NA
TGTGCCAGCAGCCAGCTAAAATGGGACAGGTCGACGACAGATACGCAGTATTTT	CASSQLKWDRSTTDTQYF	few	TRBJ2-3	TRBV11-2	TRBD1
TGTGCCAGCAGCTTACCCTCTAGCGGGCACAATGAGCAGTTCTTC	CASSLPSSGHNEQFF	few	TRBJ2-1	TRBV11-2	TRBD2
TGTGCCAGCAGCAGAGACAGGGTGGAGTATGGCTACACCTTC	CASSRDRVEYGYTF	NA	TRBJ1-2	TRBV9	TRBD1
TGCAGTGGGACAACCGACTCCGTCTCCTACAATGAGCAGTTCTTC	CSGTTDSVSYNEQFF	NA	TRBJ2-1	TRBV20-1	NA
TGTGCCAGCAGTTACTCGAGTCAGGGTGAAGAGACCCAGTACTTC	CASSYSSQGEETQYF	few	TRBJ2-5	TRBV6-5	NA
TGCAGTGCTAGATCCAGGGGAGCAGCGTATGGCTACACCTTC	CSARSRGAAYGYTF	few	TRBJ1-2	TRBV20-1	NA
TGCGCCAGCAGCTCACGTGGACAGGGCAGTGAGCAGTTCTTC	CASSSRGQGSEQFF	NA	TRBJ2-1	TRBV5-1	TRBD1
TGCAGTGCTAGACGGTCCGTCGATCAGCCCCAGCATTTT	CSARRSVDQPQHF	NA	TRBJ1-5	TRBV20-1	NA
TGTGCCAGCAGCACCTACAGGGTCACCGGGGAGCTGTTTTTT	CASSTYRVTGELFF	NA	TRBJ2-2	TRBV7-2	NA
TGCAGTGCTAGAGGAAGTAGCGGGAGTTTCGAAGACTTC	CSARGSSGSFEDF	NA	TRBJ2-7	TRBV20-1	TRBD2
TGTGCCACCAGCAGAGGCGATTCGGAGGGAACGCAGTATTTT	CATSRGDSEGTQYF	NA	TRBJ2-3	TRBV15	NA
TGCAGTGCTACAAAACAGGGGTTCAGCAATCAGCCCCAGCATTTT	CSATKQGFSNQPQHF	few	TRBJ1-5	TRBV20-1	TRBD1
TGTGCCAGCAGTTTTGACTGGGCCCGGGGGAAGAGCTACGAGCAGTACTTC	CASSFDWARGKSYEQYF	few	TRBJ2-7	TRBV12-3/TRBV12-4	NA
TGTGCCAGCAGCTTACAGGGACTTGTGAACACTGAAGCTTTCTTT	CASSLQGLVNTEAFF	NA	TRBJ1-1	TRBV7-2	NA
TGTGCCAGCAGCTTCAATGTGGGGAGGCAGTTCTTC	CASSFNVGRQFF	NA	TRBJ2-1	TRBV12-3/TRBV12-4	NA